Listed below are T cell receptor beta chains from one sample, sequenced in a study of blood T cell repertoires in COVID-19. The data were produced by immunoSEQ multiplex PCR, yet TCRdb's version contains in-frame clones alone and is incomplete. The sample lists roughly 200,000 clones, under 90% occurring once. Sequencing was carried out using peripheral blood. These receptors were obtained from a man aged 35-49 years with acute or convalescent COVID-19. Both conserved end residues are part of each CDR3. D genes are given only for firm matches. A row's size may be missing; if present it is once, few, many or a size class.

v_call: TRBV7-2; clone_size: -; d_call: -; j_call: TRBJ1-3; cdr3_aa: CASSLSGVAGNTIYF; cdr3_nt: TGTGCCAGCAGCTTATCGGGGGTTGCTGGAAACACCATATATTTT
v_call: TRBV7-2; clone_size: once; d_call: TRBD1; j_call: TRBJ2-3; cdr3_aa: CASSYAKTGVTQYF; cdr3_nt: TGTGCCAGCAGCTATGCGAAGACAGGGGTTACGCAGTATTTT
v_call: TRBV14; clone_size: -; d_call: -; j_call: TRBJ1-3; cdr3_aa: CASSQDHREKKSSGNTIYF; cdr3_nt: TGTGCCAGCAGCCAAGACCACAGGGAGAAGAAGAGCTCTGGAAACACCATATATTTT
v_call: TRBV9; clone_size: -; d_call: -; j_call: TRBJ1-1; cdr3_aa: CASSVAVGRGTEAFF; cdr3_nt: TGTGCCAGCAGCGTAGCGGTGGGGCGAGGCACTGAAGCTTTCTTT
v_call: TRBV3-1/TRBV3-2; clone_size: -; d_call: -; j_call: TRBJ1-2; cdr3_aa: CASSPAQGGYTF; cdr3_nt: TGTGCCAGCAGCCCGGCGCAGGGGGGCTACACCTTC
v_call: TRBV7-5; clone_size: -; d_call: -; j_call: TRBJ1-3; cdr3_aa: CARSPQGPSSGNTIYF; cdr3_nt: TGTGCCAGAAGCCCCCAGGGCCCCTCCTCTGGAAACACCATATATTTT
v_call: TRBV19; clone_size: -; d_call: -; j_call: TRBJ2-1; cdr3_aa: CASSIAGGEQFF; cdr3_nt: TGTGCCAGTAGTATAGCGGGGGGCGAGCAGTTCTTC
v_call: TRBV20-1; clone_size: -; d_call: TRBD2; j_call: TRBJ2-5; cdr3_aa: CSASRLAGAQTPQTQYF; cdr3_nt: TGCAGTGCTAGTCGACTAGCGGGGGCGCAAACCCCGCAGACCCAGTACTTC
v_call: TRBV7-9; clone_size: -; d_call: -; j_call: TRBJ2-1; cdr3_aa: CASSSRLEANNEQFF; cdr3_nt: TGTGCCAGCAGCTCCCGACTAGAAGCAAACAATGAGCAGTTCTTC
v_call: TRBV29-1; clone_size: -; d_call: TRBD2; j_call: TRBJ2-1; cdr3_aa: CSVKAGGYNEQFF; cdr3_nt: TGCAGCGTTAAGGCGGGGGGTTACAATGAGCAGTTCTTC
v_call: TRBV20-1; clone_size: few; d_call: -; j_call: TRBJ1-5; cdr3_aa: CSASQGSQPQHF; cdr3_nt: TGCAGTGCTAGTCAGGGGAGTCAGCCCCAGCATTTT
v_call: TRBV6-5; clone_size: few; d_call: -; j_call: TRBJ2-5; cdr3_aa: CASSYSSGATQETQYF; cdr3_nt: TGTGCCAGCAGTTACTCGTCTGGAGCTACCCAAGAGACCCAGTACTTC
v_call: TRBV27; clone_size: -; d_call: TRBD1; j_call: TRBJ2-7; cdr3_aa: CASSYGTGVGQYF; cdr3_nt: TGTGCCAGCAGTTACGGGACAGGGGTTGGGCAGTACTTC
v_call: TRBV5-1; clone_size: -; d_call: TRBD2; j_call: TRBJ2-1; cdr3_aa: CASSFRGGGDEQFF; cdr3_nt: TGCGCCAGCAGCTTCCGCGGGGGTGGGGATGAGCAGTTCTTC
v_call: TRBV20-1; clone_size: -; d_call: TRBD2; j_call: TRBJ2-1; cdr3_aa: CSASFSGGASEQFF; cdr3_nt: TGCAGTGCTAGTTTTAGCGGGGGGGCTTCGGAGCAGTTCTTC
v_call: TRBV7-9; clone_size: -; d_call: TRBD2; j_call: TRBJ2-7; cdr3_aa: CASNRLAGGPYEQYF; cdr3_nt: TGTGCCAGCAACCGACTAGCGGGCGGCCCCTACGAGCAGTACTTC
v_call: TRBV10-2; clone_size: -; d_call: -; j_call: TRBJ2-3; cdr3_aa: CASSESRLVRDTQYF; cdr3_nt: TGCGCCAGCAGTGAGTCCCGACTGGTCCGGGATACGCAGTATTTT
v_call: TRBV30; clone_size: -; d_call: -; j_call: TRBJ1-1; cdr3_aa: CAWSAGLTSEAFF; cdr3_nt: TGTGCCTGGAGCGCGGGTTTAACATCTGAAGCTTTCTTT
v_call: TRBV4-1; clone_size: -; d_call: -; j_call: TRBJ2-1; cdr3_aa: CASSQEVRGNEQFF; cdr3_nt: TGCGCCAGCAGCCAAGAGGTGAGAGGCAATGAGCAGTTCTTC
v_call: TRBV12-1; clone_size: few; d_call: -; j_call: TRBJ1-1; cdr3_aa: CASSSGTSNTEAFF; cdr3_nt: TGTGCCAGCAGCTCAGGGACATCGAACACTGAAGCTTTCTTT
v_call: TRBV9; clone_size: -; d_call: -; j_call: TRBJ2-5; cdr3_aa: CASSVRASETQYF; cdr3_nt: TGTGCCAGCAGCGTGAGGGCCTCGGAGACCCAGTACTTC
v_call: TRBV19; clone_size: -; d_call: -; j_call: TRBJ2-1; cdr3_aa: CASSTRRGPLDEQFF; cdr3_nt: TGTGCCAGTAGTACCAGAAGGGGTCCCCTGGATGAGCAGTTCTTC
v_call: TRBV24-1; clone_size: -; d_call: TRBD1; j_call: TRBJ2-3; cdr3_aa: CATSDPGQGVSTDTQYF; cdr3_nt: TGTGCCACCAGTGATCCAGGACAGGGGGTTAGCACAGATACGCAGTATTTT
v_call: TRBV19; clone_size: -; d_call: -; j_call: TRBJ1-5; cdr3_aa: CASSIDRALNQPQHF; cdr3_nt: TGTGCCAGTAGTATTGACAGAGCTTTGAATCAGCCCCAGCATTTT
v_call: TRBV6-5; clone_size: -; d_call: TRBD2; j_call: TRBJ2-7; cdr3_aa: CASSYQMTSGSYEQYF; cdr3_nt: TGTGCCAGCAGTTACCAAATGACTAGCGGCTCCTACGAGCAGTACTTC
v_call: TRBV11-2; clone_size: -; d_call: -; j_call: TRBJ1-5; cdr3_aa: CASSLGSGGNQPQHF; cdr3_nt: TGTGCCAGCAGCTTAGGGTCCGGGGGCAATCAGCCCCAGCATTTT
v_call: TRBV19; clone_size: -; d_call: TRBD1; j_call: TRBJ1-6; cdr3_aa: CASRTTGGKSPLHF; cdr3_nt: TGTGCCAGTAGAACAACAGGGGGTAAATCACCCCTCCACTTT
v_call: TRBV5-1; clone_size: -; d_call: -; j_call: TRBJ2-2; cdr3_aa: CASSLLQGGTGELFF; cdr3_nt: TGCGCCAGCAGCTTGCTACAGGGCGGCACCGGGGAGCTGTTTTTT
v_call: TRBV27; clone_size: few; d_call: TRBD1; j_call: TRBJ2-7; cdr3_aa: CASSADRGYEQYF; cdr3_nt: TGTGCCAGCAGTGCCGACAGGGGTTACGAGCAGTACTTC
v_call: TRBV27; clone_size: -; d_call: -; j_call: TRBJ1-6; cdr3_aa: CASSLGGLPLHF; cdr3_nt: TGTGCCAGCAGTTTAGGAGGGTTACCCCTCCACTTT
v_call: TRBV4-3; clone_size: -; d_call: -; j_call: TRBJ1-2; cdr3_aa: CASSLGGGYGYTF; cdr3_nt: TGCGCCAGCAGCCTGGGGGGGGGCTATGGCTACACCTTC
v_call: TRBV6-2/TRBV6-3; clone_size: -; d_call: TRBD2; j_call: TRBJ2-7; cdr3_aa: CASSFRTSGAYEQYF; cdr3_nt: TGTGCCAGCAGTTTTCGGACTAGCGGGGCCTACGAGCAGTACTTC
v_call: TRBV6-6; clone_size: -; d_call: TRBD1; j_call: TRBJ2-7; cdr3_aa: CASSPPGTERYEQYF; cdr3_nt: TGTGCCAGCAGTCCACCCGGGACAGAACGCTACGAGCAGTACTTC
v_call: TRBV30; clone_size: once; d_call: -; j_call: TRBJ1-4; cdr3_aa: CAWTGVLNEKLFF; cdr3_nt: TGTGCCTGGACAGGGGTCTTAAATGAAAAACTGTTTTTT
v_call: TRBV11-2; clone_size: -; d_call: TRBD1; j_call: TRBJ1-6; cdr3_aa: CASLDRSAIYNSPLHF; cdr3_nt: TGTGCCAGTTTGGACAGGTCAGCGATATATAATTCACCCCTCCACTTT
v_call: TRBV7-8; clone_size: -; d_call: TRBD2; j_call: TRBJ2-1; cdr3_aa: CASSSLAGGQTEQFF; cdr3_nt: TGTGCCAGCAGCTCTTTAGCGGGGGGGCAAACGGAACAGTTCTTC
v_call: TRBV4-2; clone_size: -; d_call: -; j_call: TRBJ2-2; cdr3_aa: CASSQSFLDSSGELFF; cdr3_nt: TGTGCCAGCAGCCAAAGCTTTCTCGACAGTTCTGGGGAGCTGTTTTTT
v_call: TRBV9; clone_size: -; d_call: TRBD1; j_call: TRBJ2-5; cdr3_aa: CASSVGQVGQETQYF; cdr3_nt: TGTGCCAGCAGCGTGGGACAGGTGGGCCAAGAGACCCAGTACTTC
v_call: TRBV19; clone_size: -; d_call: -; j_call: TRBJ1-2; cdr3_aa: CASSVRLYGYTF; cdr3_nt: TGTGCCAGTTCGGTCAGGCTCTATGGCTACACCTTC
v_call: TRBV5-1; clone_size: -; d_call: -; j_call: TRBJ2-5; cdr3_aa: CASSLARQETQYF; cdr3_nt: TGCGCCAGCAGCTTGGCCAGGCAAGAGACCCAGTACTTC
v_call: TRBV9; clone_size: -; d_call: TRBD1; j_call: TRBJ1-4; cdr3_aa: CASSAQGGFSKLFF; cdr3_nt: TGTGCCAGCAGCGCTCAGGGGGGATTTAGCAAACTGTTTTTT
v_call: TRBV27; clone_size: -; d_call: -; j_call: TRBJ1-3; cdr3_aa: CASRQDRSSGNTIYF; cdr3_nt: TGTGCCAGCAGACAGGACAGAAGCTCTGGAAACACCATATATTTT
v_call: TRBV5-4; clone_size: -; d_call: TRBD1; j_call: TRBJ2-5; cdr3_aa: CASSSRQGMWETQYF; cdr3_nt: TGTGCCAGCAGCTCCCGACAGGGGATGTGGGAGACCCAGTACTTC
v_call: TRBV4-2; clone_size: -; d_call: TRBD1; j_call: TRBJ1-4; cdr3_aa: CASSQEEGTDFNEKLFF; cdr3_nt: TGTGCCAGCAGCCAAGAAGAGGGGACAGACTTTAATGAAAAACTGTTTTTT
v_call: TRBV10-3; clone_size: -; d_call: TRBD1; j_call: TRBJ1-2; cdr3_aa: CAISRQGWNYGYTF; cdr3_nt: TGTGCCATCAGCCGACAGGGATGGAACTATGGCTACACCTTC
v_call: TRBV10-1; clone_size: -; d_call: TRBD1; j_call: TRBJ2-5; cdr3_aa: CASSDPGQGATQYF; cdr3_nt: TGCGCCAGCAGTGATCCGGGGCAGGGGGCGACCCAGTACTTC
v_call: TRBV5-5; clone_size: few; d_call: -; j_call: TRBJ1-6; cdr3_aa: CASSLRDTNSPLHF; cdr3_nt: TGTGCCAGCAGCTTGCGGGATACTAATTCACCCCTCCACTTT
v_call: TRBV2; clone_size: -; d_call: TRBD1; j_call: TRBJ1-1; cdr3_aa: CASNQGALRTEAFF; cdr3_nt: TGTGCCAGCAATCAGGGGGCGCTGAGAACTGAAGCTTTCTTT
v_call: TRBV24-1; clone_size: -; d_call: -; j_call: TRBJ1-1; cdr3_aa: CATSEFSGTEAFF; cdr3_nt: TGTGCCACCAGCGAATTCTCGGGCACTGAAGCTTTCTTT
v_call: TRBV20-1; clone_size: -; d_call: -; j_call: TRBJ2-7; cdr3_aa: CSASWMRQEQYF; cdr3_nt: TGCAGTGCTAGTTGGATGAGGCAGGAGCAGTACTTC
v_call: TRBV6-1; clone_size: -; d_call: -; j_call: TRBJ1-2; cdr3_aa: CASSDGGSNYGYTF; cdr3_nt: TGTGCCAGCAGTGACGGGGGGAGCAACTATGGCTACACCTTC